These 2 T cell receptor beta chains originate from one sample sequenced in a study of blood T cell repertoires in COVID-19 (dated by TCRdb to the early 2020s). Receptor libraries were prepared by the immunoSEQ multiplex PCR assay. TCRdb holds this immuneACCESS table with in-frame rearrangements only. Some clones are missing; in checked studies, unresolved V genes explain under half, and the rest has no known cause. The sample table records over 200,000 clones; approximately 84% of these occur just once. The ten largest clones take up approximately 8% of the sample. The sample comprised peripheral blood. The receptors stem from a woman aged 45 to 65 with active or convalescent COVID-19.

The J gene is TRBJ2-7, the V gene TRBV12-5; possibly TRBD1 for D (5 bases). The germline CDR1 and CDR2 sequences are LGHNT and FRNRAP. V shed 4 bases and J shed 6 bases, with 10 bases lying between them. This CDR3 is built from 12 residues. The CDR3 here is CASGSQGIEQYF. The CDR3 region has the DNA TGTGCTAGTGGTTCGCAGGGAATCGAGCAGTACTTC.

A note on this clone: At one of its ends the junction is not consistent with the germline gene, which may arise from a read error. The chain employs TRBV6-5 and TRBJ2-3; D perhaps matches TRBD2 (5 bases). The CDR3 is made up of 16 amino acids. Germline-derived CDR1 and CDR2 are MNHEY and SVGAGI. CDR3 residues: CASSYSVGDPTATQYF. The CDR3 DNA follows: TGTGCCAGCAGTTACTCGGTCGGGGATCCCACAGCTACGCAGTATTTT.